These 19 T cell receptor beta chains were all obtained from the same sample, sequenced in a study of shared clonotypes between healthy human individuals. Clones were sequenced by immunoSEQ multiplex PCR, and TCRdb holds only the in-frame ones, with some missing. This table has about 2.4 million clones, 93% appearing once. Sequences were obtained from naive CD4+ T cells from PBMCs. Subset of the sample: CD45RA+ positively selected. Every receptor here comes from a man aged 18-30 years in good health. Some clones in this sample may be carry-over from other donors' samples.

V and J are TRBV7-9 and TRBJ2-7, with D possibly matching TRBD2 (5 bases). Germline V gene data show CDR1 as SEHNR and CDR2 as FQNEAQ (reference sequence). V lost 5 bases, J lost 5 bases, and 25 bases lay in between. This CDR3 contains 17 residues. For the CDR3, the DNA is TGTGCCAGCAGCCCCTTCGGAGGTCGGGCCCTCGGGGACGAGCAGTACTTC. Translation: CASSPFGGRALGDEQYF. The whole variable domain, filled in from reference TRBV7-9 and TRBJ2-7, reads DTGVSQNPRHKITKRGQNVTFRCDPISEHNRLYWYRQTLGQGPEFLTYFQNEAQLEKSRLLSDRFSAERPKGSFSTLEIQRTEQGDSAMYLCASSPFGGRALGDEQYFGPGTRLTVT.

V and J are TRBV14 and TRBJ2-7, with 7 bases lining up with TRBD2. J gave up 2 bases and V 3 bases, and 4 bases lay outside the gene matches. Germline values: CDR1 SGHDN, CDR2 FVKESK. The CDR3 contains 14 residues. This CDR3 is CASSHAGAPYEQYF. The CDR3 DNA reads TGTGCCAGCAGCCACGCGGGAGCCCCCTACGAGCAGTACTTC. Full variable domain (rest looked up from reference TRBV14 and TRBJ2-7): EAGVTQFPSHSVIEKGQTVTLRCDPISGHDNLYWYRRVMGKEIKFLLHFVKESKQDESGMPNNRFLAERTGGTYSTLKVQPAELEDSGVYFCASSHAGAPYEQYFGPGTRLTVT.

This chain joins TRBV6-1 and TRBJ2-3, with 15 bases fitting TRBD2. CDR3 length: 17 residues. CDR1 is MNHNS and CDR2 is SASEGT in the germline V gene. Losses at the gene ends were 4 bases for V and 1 base for J; bases not matched to a gene: 3. The CDR3 is CASSAGLAGGGTDTQYF. The DNA of the CDR3 is TGTGCCAGCAGTGCTGGACTAGCGGGAGGGGGCACAGATACGCAGTATTTT.

The V and J genes are TRBV28 and TRBJ2-4; D unclear. The CDR3 length is 13 residues. Germline CDR1 MDHEN, CDR2 SYDVKM. V lost 5 bases, J lost 6 bases, and 11 bases lay in between. The CDR3 region is CASSPIPGNIQYF. The DNA of the CDR3 is TGTGCCAGCAGTCCAATACCCGGAAACATTCAGTACTTC. The full variable domain, its missing parts supplied by reference TRBV28 and TRBJ2-4, is DVKVTQSSRYLVKRTGEKVFLECVQDMDHENMFWYRQDPGLGLRLIYFSYDVKMKEKGDIPEGYSVSREKKERFSLILESASTNQTSMYLCASSPIPGNIQYFGAGTRLSVL.

The chain is built from TRBV28 and TRBJ1-1, with D perhaps matching TRBD1 (5 bases). Germline loops: CDR1 MDHEN, CDR2 SYDVKM. V was pared by 5 bases and J by 1 base, with 5 bases between. The CDR3 loop spans 12 amino acids. The CDR3 region is CASSDRNTEAFF. CDR3 nucleotide sequence: TGTGCCAGCAGTGACAGGAACACTGAAGCTTTCTTT. The variable domain in full, completed from reference TRBV28 and TRBJ1-1, reads DVKVTQSSRYLVKRTGEKVFLECVQDMDHENMFWYRQDPGLGLRLIYFSYDVKMKEKGDIPEGYSVSREKKERFSLILESASTNQTSMYLCASSDRNTEAFFGQGTRLTVV.

The CDR3, as DNA: TGTGCCAGCAGCTTTCGCGGGAGGGCAACCGGGGAGCTGTTTTTT. It encodes CASSFRGRATGELFF. The chain joins TRBV7-8 to TRBJ2-2; the match to TRBD2 covers 9 bases. After removal of 3 bases from V and 5 bases from J, the junction contained 4 bases not matched to a gene. The CDR3 extends over 15 amino acids. Germline CDR1 and CDR2: SGHVS and FQNEAQ.

The J gene is TRBJ2-5, the V gene TRBV7-2, with 9 bases lining up with TRBD2. V shed 0 bases, J shed 5 bases, and the junction held 16 bases outside the gene matches. The germline V gene has CDR1 SGHTA and CDR2 FQGNSA. The length of the CDR3 is 19 residues. Here the CDR3 DNA reads TGTGCCAGCAGCTTAGCCTCGGCAGCGGGAGGTCTGATTGGGGAGACCCAGTACTTC. Translating it yields CASSLASAAGGLIGETQYF.

CDR3 region: CASSLQQAVQETQYF. CDR3 bases: TGCGCCAGCAGCTTGCAGCAAGCTGTCCAAGAGACCCAGTACTTC. V usage is TRBV5-1 and J usage is TRBJ2-5, with D hard to call. The CDR3 has 15 amino acids. Deletions cut 1 base from V and 1 base from J, with 11 bases between. CDR1 SGHRS and CDR2 YFSETQ come from the germline V gene. The variable domain in full, completed from reference TRBV5-1 and TRBJ2-5, reads KAGVTQTPRYLIKTRGQQVTLSCSPISGHRSVSWYQQTPGQGLQFLFEYFSETQRNKGNFPGRFSGRQFSNSRSEMNVSTLELGDSALYLCASSLQQAVQETQYFGPGTRLLVL.

The chain recombines TRBV6-5 with TRBJ2-5, with 8 bases lining up with TRBD1. Looked up from germline, CDR1 is MNHEY and CDR2 is SVGAGI. J lost 4 bases, V lost 8 bases, and 6 bases had no gene match. The CDR3 runs to 13 residues. The CDR3 DNA reads as TGTGCCAGCGGGCTAGACAGGGGAGAGACCCAGTACTTC. Protein product: CASGLDRGETQYF.

Here the CDR3 DNA reads TGTGCCAGCACCTGGGACGGGAGCAATCAGCCCCAGCATTTT. As protein: CASTWDGSNQPQHF. The J gene is TRBJ1-5, the V gene TRBV2; D may be TRBD1 (5 bases). The length of the CDR3 is 14 residues. Deletions cut 7 bases from V and 1 base from J, with 11 bases between. Germline CDR1 reads SNHLY; CDR2 reads FYNNEI.

The chain couples TRBV29-1 to TRBJ1-1; 9 bases agree with TRBD1. CDR3 length equals 17 residues. The junction had 13 bases not matched to a gene; V was cut back by 4 bases and J by 1 base. Germline-derived CDR1 and CDR2 are SQVTM and ANQGSEA. The DNA of the CDR3 is TGCAGCGTTGTAAACAGGGGGCGATTGAGGGGGAACACTGAAGCTTTCTTT. Residues: CSVVNRGRLRGNTEAFF.

V is TRBV6-5 and J is TRBJ2-1; the D is unclear. Germline assignment: CDR1 MNHEY and CDR2 SVGAGI. Deletions cut 6 bases from V and 4 bases from J, with 13 bases between. CDR3 length: 14 amino acids. This CDR3 is CASSQIPVYNEQFF. CDR3 DNA: TGTGCCAGCAGCCAAATTCCGGTTTACAATGAGCAGTTCTTC.

The chain uses TRBV4-2 and TRBJ2-3; D not resolved. The V end lost 3 bases, the J end lost 6 bases, and 16 bases lay between the germline ends. The CDR3 has 15 amino acids. Germline CDR1 and CDR2: LGHNA and YNFKEQ. DNA for the CDR3: TGTGCCAGCAGCCACAGAAAATCAGAAGGGGATACGCAGTATTTT. Residues: CASSHRKSEGDTQYF.

A single count supports this clone. This sequence joins TRBV19 and TRBJ2-2, with D possibly being TRBD1 or TRBD2 (6 bases each). This CDR3 is 13 amino acids long. The ends were cut back, 4 bases at V and 6 bases at J, with 9 bases in the middle. Germline CDR1 reads LNHDA; CDR2 reads SQIVND (reference sequence). CDR3 in DNA: TGTGCCAGTAGTAACAGGGAGGCCGGGGAGCTGTTTTTT. This translates into CASSNREAGELFF. The full variable domain, in which reference TRBV19 and TRBJ2-2 provide the parts outside the CDR3, is DGGITQSPKYLFRKEGQNVTLSCEQNLNHDAMYWYRQDPGQGLRLIYYSQIVNDFQKGDIAEGYSVSREKKESFPLTVTSAQKNPTAFYLCASSNREAGELFFGEGSRLTVL.

As concerns this clone: The identical CDR3 is also encoded by other nucleotide sequences in the sample. The V gene is TRBV7-3, the J gene TRBJ2-5; 9 bases line up with TRBD1. This CDR3 region has 13 residues. V lost 3 bases and J lost 5; bases outside the gene matches: 1. Looked up from germline, CDR1 is SGHTA and CDR2 is FQGTGA. The CDR3 DNA sequence: TGTGCCAGCAGCTTTACAGGGGGCGAGACCCAGTACTTC. Protein sequence: CASSFTGGETQYF. The full variable domain, its missing parts supplied by reference TRBV7-3 and TRBJ2-5, is GAGVSQTPSNKVTEKGKYVELRCDPISGHTALYWYRQSLGQGPEFLIYFQGTGAADDSGLPNDRFFAVRPEGSVSTLKIQRTERGDSAVYLCASSFTGGETQYFGPGTRLLVL.

CDR3: CASSQGRGNYGYTF. DNA of the CDR3: TGTGCCAGCAGCCAAGGGAGGGGAAACTATGGCTACACCTTC. This rearrangement joins TRBV14 to TRBJ1-2; perhaps TRBD1 as D (5 bases). Germline V gives CDR1 SGHDN, CDR2 FVKESK. The CDR3 runs 14 residues. V was shortened by 1 base and J by 2 bases, with 8 bases between the two germline ends.

V and J are TRBV5-5 and TRBJ2-7, with 9 bases lining up with TRBD2. The V gene end was trimmed by 5 bases and the J gene end by 3 bases; junction bases not matched to a gene: 3. Germline-derived CDR1 and CDR2 are SGHKS and YYEKEE (reference sequence). The CDR3 spans 13 residues. The CDR3 DNA reads TGTGCCAGCAGGGGGACTAGCCGCTACGAGCAGTACTTC. This codes for CASRGTSRYEQYF.

This chain connects TRBV28 to TRBJ1-2; TRBD1 agrees at 7 bases. V shed 3 bases and J 2 bases; nucleotides not matched to a gene: 6. CDR3 length: 15 residues. In germline, CDR1 is MDHEN, CDR2 SYDVKM. The chain's CDR3 is CASSFRPDRNYGYTF. The DNA of the CDR3 is TGTGCCAGCAGTTTTCGACCGGACAGGAACTATGGCTACACCTTC.

The chain recombines TRBV6-5 with TRBJ1-1; TRBD1 might be the D (5 bases). The V end was cut by 5 bases, the J end by 11 bases, with 18 bases between. This CDR3 has 13 residues. Germline V gives CDR1 MNHEY, CDR2 SVGAGI. DNA of the CDR3: TGTGCCAGCAGTCGCGGGACGCTCGTCGAGGCTTTCTTT. It translates to CASSRGTLVEAFF.